The 27 T cell receptor beta chains reported below all come from one sample, sequenced in a study of blood T cell repertoires in COVID-19. Clones were sequenced by immunoSEQ multiplex PCR, and TCRdb holds only the in-frame ones, with some missing. The table has more than 150,000 clones, roughly 79% seen once. The sequencing input was peripheral blood. The receptors stem from a woman of 80 years or more with COVID-19, enrolled during active disease.

This chain uses TRBV2 with TRBJ2-2; no firm D call. The CDR3 consists of 13 residues. Germline CDR1 reads SNHLY; CDR2 reads FYNNEI. Trimming cost V 4 bases and J 8 bases, with 11 bases left between them. The CDR3 spells CASSGAGLGELFF. In nucleotides, the CDR3 is TGTGCCAGCAGTGGGGCAGGCCTAGGGGAGCTGTTTTTT. The variable domain in full, with the rest retrieved from reference TRBV2 and TRBJ2-2, is EPEVTQTPSHQVTQMGQEVILRCVPISNHLYFYWYRQILGQKVEFLVSFYNNEISEKSEIFDDQFSVERPDGSNFTLKIRSTKLEDSAMYFCASSGAGLGELFFGEGSRLTVL.

This chain joins TRBV6-2 or TRBV6-3 and TRBJ2-7, with D tentatively TRBD1 (5 bases). The CDR3 totals 15 residues. V was shortened by 2 bases and J by 7 bases, with 18 bases between the two germline ends. The germline gives CDR1 MNHEY, CDR2 SVGEGT. In DNA, the CDR3 is TGTGCCAGCAGTTACGTTCCAGGGTCAAGGATGGAGCAGTACTTC. Translating gives CASSYVPGSRMEQYF.

Only one count was recorded for this clone. The chain employs TRBV3-1 (or the pseudogene TRBV3-2) and TRBJ1-2, with D perhaps TRBD1 (6 bases). This CDR3 region has 15 residues. The germline V and J ends were trimmed by 3 bases and 3 bases, with 14 bases remaining between them. Per the germline V gene, CDR1 is LGHDT and CDR2 is YNNKEL (reference sequence). The CDR3 spells CASSQRGTVDYGYTF. The CDR3 DNA sequence: TGTGCCAGCAGCCAGAGGGGGACCGTTGACTATGGCTACACCTTC.

This sequence joins TRBV15 and TRBJ1-1; possible D gene TRBD1, 6 bases. V dropped 3 bases and J dropped 1 base, with 12 bases sitting between them. CDR3 length: 15 amino acids. CDR1 LNHNV and CDR2 YYDKDF come from the germline V gene (reference sequence). The CDR3 here is CATSRDRRGNTEAFF. The CDR3 DNA reads TGTGCCACCAGCAGGGACAGAAGGGGGAACACTGAAGCTTTCTTT.

This chain uses TRBV2 with TRBJ2-7, with 9 bases that match TRBD2. The CDR3 has 14 amino acids. V dropped 6 bases and J dropped 2; count of bases not matched to a gene: 5. Germline assignment: CDR1 SNHLY and CDR2 FYNNEI. As DNA, the CDR3 is TGTGCCAGCAGACCTAGCGGGGTCGCCTACGAGCAGTACTTC. Translation gives CASRPSGVAYEQYF.

The V and J genes are TRBV2 and TRBJ1-1; 7 nucleotides match TRBD1. CDR1 is SNHLY and CDR2 is FYNNEI in the germline V gene. The CDR3 length is 13 residues. After removal of 4 bases from V and 5 bases from J, the junction contained 4 bases not matched to a gene. CDR3 nucleotide sequence: TGTGCCAGCAGTGCCGACAGGGTGACTGAAGCTTTCTTT. As protein: CASSADRVTEAFF.

Of note for this clone: One end of the junction fails to match germline, which may point to a read error. The chain employs TRBV14 and TRBJ2-2; D tentatively reads TRBD1 or TRBD2 (5 bases each). From germline, CDR1 is SGHDN and CDR2 FVKESK. CDR3 length equals 16 residues. As DNA, the CDR3 is TGTGCCAGCAGCCGAGACAGATTCTGCGAACACCGGGGAGCTGTTTTT. It translates to CASSRDRFCEHRGAVF.

This chain joins TRBV5-1 and TRBJ2-2, with 10 bases aligning to TRBD1. The germline gives CDR1 SGHRS, CDR2 YFSETQ. With 4 bases clipped from V and 7 bases from J, the junction kept 10 bases outside the gene matches. This CDR3 comprises 16 residues. The CDR3 loop reads CASSPRQGAVVGELFF. In DNA form, the CDR3 reads TGCGCCAGCAGCCCAAGACAGGGGGCCGTAGTCGGGGAGCTGTTTTTT.

This clone was picked up a small number of times. The chain links TRBV19 to TRBJ2-1; 7 bases line up with TRBD1. CDR3 length equals 16 residues. Losses at the gene ends were 1 base for V and 4 bases for J; bases not matched to a gene: 7. The germline V gene has CDR1 LNHDA and CDR2 SQIVND (reference sequence). CDR3 loop: CASSIGLTGEYNEQFF. CDR3 sequence (DNA): TGTGCCAGTAGTATAGGTCTCACAGGGGAGTACAATGAGCAGTTCTTC.

This clone was seen more than once but under ten times. The chain is built from TRBV18 and TRBJ1-4; D gene unclear. The ends were cut back, 3 bases at V and 0 bases at J, with 8 bases in the middle. The CDR3 runs to 15 residues. In germline, CDR1 is KGHSH, CDR2 LQKENI. Written as DNA, the CDR3 is TGTGCCAGCTCACCTCAGGCAGCAACTAATGAAAAACTGTTTTTT. Translating it yields CASSPQAATNEKLFF.

The chain carries TRBV11-3 and TRBJ2-7; D might be TRBD1 (6 bases). CDR3 length: 16 amino acids. Germline loops: CDR1 SGHNT, CDR2 YENEEA. The germline V and J ends were trimmed by 5 bases and 2 bases, with 19 bases remaining between them. Here the CDR3 reads CASSTSFLDSPYEQYF. The DNA of the CDR3 is TGTGCCAGCAGCACGTCATTCCTGGACAGCCCCTACGAGCAGTACTTC.

The V call is TRBV18, the J call TRBJ1-1; no clear D gene. Per the germline V gene, CDR1 is KGHSH and CDR2 is LQKENI. V was pared by 5 bases and J by 6 bases, with 7 bases between. The length of the CDR3 is 11 residues. The CDR3 region is CASSVGAEAFF. For the CDR3, the DNA is TGTGCCAGCTCAGTCGGGGCTGAAGCTTTCTTT. The complete variable domain, with remaining parts taken from reference TRBV18 and TRBJ1-1, reads NAGVMQNPRHLVRRRGQEARLRCSPMKGHSHVYWYRQLPEEGLKFMVYLQKENIIDESGMPKERFSAEFPKEGPSILRIQQVVRGDSAAYFCASSVGAEAFFGQGTRLTVV.

This rearrangement joins TRBV6-5 to TRBJ1-1; 8 nucleotides match TRBD1. Trimming removed 6 bases from V and 6 bases from J; junction bases left unmatched: 6. CDR1 MNHEY and CDR2 SVGAGI come from the germline V gene. CDR3 length: 13 residues. As DNA, the CDR3 is TGTGCCAGCAGCTTAGGACAGGGCTCTGAAGCTTTCTTT. Residues: CASSLGQGSEAFF.

The chain is built from TRBV27 and TRBJ2-1; D ambiguous. There are 14 residues in the CDR3. V gave up 4 bases and J gave up 5 bases, with 12 bases separating them. The germline V gene has CDR1 MNHEY and CDR2 SMNVEV (reference sequence). The CDR3 DNA follows: TGTGCCAGCAGTTCCCAGGTCCCCCACAATGAGCAGTTCTTC. Translation: CASSSQVPHNEQFF.

This chain links TRBV10-3 with TRBJ2-1, with 12 bases fitting TRBD2. There are 17 residues in the CDR3. The germline CDR1 and CDR2 sequences are ENHRY and SYGVKD. V trimming: 4 bases; J trimming: 8 bases; junction bases outside the gene matches: 12. CDR3 DNA: TGTGCCATCAGTGCCACTAGCGGGAGGCCATTCTCCGATGAGCAGTTCTTC. This sequence encodes CAISATSGRPFSDEQFF.

This clone was seen a single time. This chain uses TRBV11-2 with TRBJ2-1; 15 nucleotides match TRBD2. The trim removed 3 bases at V and 9 bases at J, leaving 3 bases unmatched. Germline V gives CDR1 SGHAT, CDR2 FQNNGV. The CDR3 sequence is 15 residues long. In nucleotides, the CDR3 is TGTGCCAGCAGCTTCTCGGGACTAGCGGGAGGTGAGCAGTTCTTC. Translated: CASSFSGLAGGEQFF.

V is TRBV2 and J is TRBJ2-1; 9 bases are shared with TRBD1. V shed 6 bases, J shed 7 bases, and the junction held 10 bases outside the gene matches. Germline V gene sequence: CDR1 SNHLY, CDR2 FYNNEI. This CDR3 comprises 15 residues. This chain's CDR3 is CASSTQGAGANEQFF. The CDR3 DNA sequence: TGTGCCAGCAGCACACAGGGGGCCGGGGCAAATGAGCAGTTCTTC.

The count of this clone is one. The J gene is TRBJ2-7, the V gene TRBV18, with 8 bases fitting TRBD1. Germline V gene sequence: CDR1 KGHSH, CDR2 LQKENI. CDR3 length: 15 residues. Germline trimming cut 0 bases from V and 3 bases from J; bases unmatched to any gene: 4. CDR3 residues: CASSPPGQGGYEQYF. CDR3 bases: TGTGCCAGCTCACCACCTGGACAGGGAGGCTACGAGCAGTACTTC.

The chain combines TRBV6-2 or TRBV6-3 with TRBJ2-2; 9 bases align to TRBD2. There are 17 residues in the CDR3. Unmatched junction bases numbered 9, after V lost 1 base and J lost 6 bases. Germline CDR1 MNHEY, CDR2 SVGEGT. DNA of the CDR3: TGTGCCAGCAGTTACTTGGCGGCTAGCGGGGATTCCGGGGAGCTGTTTTTT. Translation gives CASSYLAASGDSGELFF.

This sequence joins TRBV15 and TRBJ1-2; 7 bases align to TRBD1. The trim removed 2 bases at V and 2 bases at J, leaving 5 bases unmatched. Germline V gene sequence: CDR1 LNHNV, CDR2 YYDKDF (reference sequence). The CDR3 covers 15 residues. CDR3 DNA sequence: TGTGCCACCAGCAGATGGACAGGACTAAACTATGGCTACACCTTC. It codes for CATSRWTGLNYGYTF.

The rearrangement links TRBV18 to TRBJ1-3, with D uncertain. The V end was cut by 0 bases, the J end by 3 bases, with 9 bases between. The CDR3 is 15 amino acids. Germline CDR1 KGHSH, CDR2 LQKENI. In DNA, the CDR3 is TGTGCCAGCTCACCACCGAAGGGAGATGGAAACACCATATATTTT. Translating it yields CASSPPKGDGNTIYF.

The chain is built from TRBV7-2 and TRBJ2-5, with 15 bases lining up with TRBD2. The J call is doubtful: the DNA matches TRBJ2-7 better. The V gene's germline CDR1 is SGHTA and CDR2 FQGNSA. The CDR3 loop spans 16 amino acids. The CDR3 bases are TGTGCCAGCAGCTCGGGACTAGCGGGGGGAACCTACGAGCAGTACTTC. This sequence encodes CASSSGLAGGTYEQYF.

V is TRBV2 and J is TRBJ1-2; D possibly corresponds to TRBD1 (5 bases). The CDR3 has 14 amino acids. Germline values: CDR1 SNHLY, CDR2 FYNNEI. The ends were cut back, 7 bases at V and 0 bases at J, with 12 bases in the middle. CDR3 in amino acids: CASNLDSSNYGYTF. The CDR3 bases are TGTGCCAGCAACTTAGACAGTTCTAACTATGGCTACACCTTC.

The J gene is TRBJ1-4, the V gene TRBV27; TRBD1 aligns across 9 bases. Per the germline V gene, CDR1 is MNHEY and CDR2 is SMNVEV (reference sequence). This CDR3 has 16 residues. Trimming at V came to 4 bases and at J to 4 bases, leaving 7 bases not matched to a gene. CDR3 loop: CASSSVPGQGNEKLFF. The CDR3 DNA sequence: TGTGCCAGCAGTTCAGTACCGGGACAGGGTAATGAAAAACTGTTTTTT.

The table lists this clone with a count of one. The rearrangement joins TRBV6-5 to TRBJ2-3; 9 bases fit TRBD1. CDR3 length equals 15 residues. The germline V gene has CDR1 MNHEY and CDR2 SVGAGI. V lost 6 bases, J lost 2 bases, and 6 bases stayed unmatched. CDR3 nucleotides: TGTGCCAGCAGCCGCAACAGGGGGCCCACAGATACGCAGTATTTT. Protein: CASSRNRGPTDTQYF.

The genes are TRBV3-1 (or the pseudogene TRBV3-2) and TRBJ1-2; D is undetermined. Per germline, CDR1 LGHDT and CDR2 YNNKEL (reference sequence). The V and J ends lost 1 base and 5 bases respectively, with 8 bases between them. This CDR3 comprises 13 residues. CDR3 region: CASSQVGLYGYTF. DNA for the CDR3: TGTGCCAGCAGCCAAGTGGGCCTATATGGCTACACCTTC.

This sequence joins TRBV28 and TRBJ2-7; possibly TRBD1 for D (6 bases). The CDR3 contains 13 residues. Trimming took off 3 bases at V and 6 bases at J, with 12 bases between the two ends. Per the germline V gene, CDR1 is MDHEN and CDR2 is SYDVKM. CDR3 amino acids: CASSFLGAREQYF. The CDR3 bases are TGTGCCAGCAGTTTCTTGGGGGCCCGCGAGCAGTACTTC.